Listed below are T cell receptor beta chains from one sample, sequenced in a study of CD8+ T cells in alopecia areata. Profiling relied on immunoSEQ multiplex PCR, and the TCRdb table lists in-frame clones only, not all of them. Of approximately 110,000 clones in the sample, roughly three fifths are singletons; the top ten hold about 3.2%. The material sequenced was CD4+ T cells sorted from blood, taken at week 24, from a patient treated with tofacitinib. The receptors stem from a human donor with alopecia areata. Both conserved end residues are part of each CDR3. The order of the fields is J gene, clone size, V gene, D gene, CDR3 DNA, CDR3 protein. The D gene is left open where the match is weak. Clone size is given for some rows only: seen once, a few or many times, or a class if the clone is expanded.

TRBJ2-2 few TRBV29-1 - TGCAGCGTTGAAGCTGGGGGCGCGGGTCTTGGCGGGGAGCTGTTTTTT CSVEAGGAGLGGELFF
TRBJ2-5 - TRBV7-2 - TGTGCCAGCAGCCAACGGACAGTCCAAGAGACCCAGTACTTC CASSQRTVQETQYF
TRBJ1-2 - TRBV27 - TGTGCCAGCAGTTTAAACGGGGGGCTGGAAGGCTACACCTTC CASSLNGGLEGYTF
TRBJ2-5 - TRBV7-8 TRBD2 TGTGCCAGCAGCCAAAGCGGCGGGGGAGCTGTCGAGACCCAGTACTTC CASSQSGGGAVETQYF
TRBJ1-1 - TRBV9 - TGTGCCAGCAGCGGGACAGACGGGACTGAAGCTTTCTTT CASSGTDGTEAFF
TRBJ2-7 - TRBV7-2 TRBD2 TGTGCCAGCAGCTTATATCAGGGAGGGTTTTACGAGCAGTACTTC CASSLYQGGFYEQYF
TRBJ1-2 - TRBV4-3 - TGCGCCAGCAGCCAAGAACCGAACTATGGCTACACCTTC CASSQEPNYGYTF
TRBJ2-3 few TRBV29-1 - TGCAGCGTTGGATCAGGGTCTAGCACAGATACGCAGTATTTT CSVGSGSSTDTQYF
TRBJ1-6 - TRBV6-1 - TGTGCCAGCAGTGAACGGGAGCTGAATTCACCCCTCCACTTT CASSERELNSPLHF
TRBJ1-5 - TRBV5-6 TRBD1 TGTGCCAGCAGCGGCAGACAGGGGGGCAATCAGCCCCAGCATTTT CASSGRQGGNQPQHF